This T cell receptor (beta chain) was sequenced in a study of blood T cells in healthy people across ages. Concerning this clonotype itself: Antigen unknown.

Study-level points and caveats: Age advanced and TCR beta diversity per million T cells fell, roughly linearly.

Alongside a J-beta primer mix, a sample-barcoded 5' primer served in a second PCR lasting about 7 to 11 cycles. TCRdb fed the 5' RACE reads into MiXCR, producing one record per CDR3 protein. Of over 1,500,000 distinct CDR3 sequences in the sample, roughly 50% were seen once. CDR3 length equals 15 residues. The germline CDR1 and CDR2 sequences are DFQATT and SNEGSKA (reference sequence). V gave up 1 base and J gave up 7 bases; unmatched junction bases: 9. What was sequenced was blood. V is TRBV20-1 and J is TRBJ2-3, with TRBD2 matching over 9 bases. This sequence originates from a woman in her forties in good health. The CDR3 region has the DNA TGCAGTGCTAGAGTTAGTTCGCGGGGGGGTAATACGCAGTATTTT. It yields the protein CSARVSSRGGNTQYF.